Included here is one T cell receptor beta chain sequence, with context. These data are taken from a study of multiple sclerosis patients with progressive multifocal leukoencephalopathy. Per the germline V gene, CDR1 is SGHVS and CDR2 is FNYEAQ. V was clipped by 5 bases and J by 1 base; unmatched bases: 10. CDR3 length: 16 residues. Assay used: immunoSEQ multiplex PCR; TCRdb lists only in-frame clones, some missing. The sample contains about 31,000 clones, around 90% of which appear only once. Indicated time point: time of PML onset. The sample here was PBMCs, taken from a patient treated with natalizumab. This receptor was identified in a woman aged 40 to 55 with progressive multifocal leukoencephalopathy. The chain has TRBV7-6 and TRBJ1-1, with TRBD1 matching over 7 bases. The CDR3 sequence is CASSPRTGTANTEAFF. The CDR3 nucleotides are TGTGCCAGCAGCCCACGGACAGGTACGGCGAACACTGAAGCTTTCTTT.